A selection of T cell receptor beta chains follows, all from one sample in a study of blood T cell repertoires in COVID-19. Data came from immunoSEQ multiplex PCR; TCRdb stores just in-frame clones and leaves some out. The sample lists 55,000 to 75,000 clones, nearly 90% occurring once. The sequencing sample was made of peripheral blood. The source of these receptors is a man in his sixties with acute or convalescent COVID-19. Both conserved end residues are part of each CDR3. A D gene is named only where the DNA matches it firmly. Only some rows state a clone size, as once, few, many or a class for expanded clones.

CDR3: CASSLEFRGADTQYF
DNA: TGTGCCAGCAGTTTAGAATTTAGGGGCGCAGATACGCAGTATTTT
size: once
length: 15
J: TRBJ2-3
D: -
V: TRBV27

CDR3: CASSWGGGELNTGELFF
DNA: TGTGCCAGCAGTTGGGGCGGGGGCGAGCTCAACACCGGGGAGCTGTTTTTT
size: -
length: 17
J: TRBJ2-2
D: -
V: TRBV27

CDR3: CASSEGTAGEPQHF
DNA: TGTGCCAGCAGTGAAGGGACAGCGGGGGAGCCCCAGCATTTT
size: -
length: 14
J: TRBJ1-5
D: -
V: TRBV6-1

CDR3: CASSDDRANTEAFF
DNA: TGCGCCAGCAGCGATGACAGGGCGAACACTGAAGCTTTCTTT
size: -
length: 14
J: TRBJ1-1
D: TRBD1
V: TRBV5-1

CDR3: CASSDNRPDRVRNQPQHF
DNA: TGTGCCAGCAGTGATAATCGCCCCGACAGGGTGAGGAATCAGCCCCAGCATTTT
size: -
length: 18
J: TRBJ1-5
D: TRBD1
V: TRBV6-1

CDR3: CASSKRDDYGYTF
DNA: TGTGCCAGTAGTAAGCGGGATGACTATGGCTACACCTTC
size: -
length: 13
J: TRBJ1-2
D: -
V: TRBV19

CDR3: CASSTDRMSYGYTF
DNA: TGCGCCAGCTCTACTGACAGGATGAGCTATGGCTACACCTTC
size: -
length: 14
J: TRBJ1-2
D: -
V: TRBV10-1

CDR3: CASSLGQGLPEQYF
DNA: TGTGCCAGTAGTCTGGGACAGGGGCTACCCGAGCAGTACTTC
size: -
length: 14
J: TRBJ2-7
D: TRBD1
V: TRBV19

CDR3: CASSEGAYGYTF
DNA: TGTGCCAGCTCAGAGGGGGCTTATGGCTACACCTTC
size: few
length: 12
J: TRBJ1-2
D: TRBD1
V: TRBV18

CDR3: CASSFRDSYGYTF
DNA: TGCGCCAGCAGCTTCAGGGATAGCTATGGCTACACCTTC
size: -
length: 13
J: TRBJ1-2
D: -
V: TRBV5-1

CDR3: CASTLGGNAGELFF
DNA: TGTGCCAGCACTTTGGGGGGAAACGCCGGGGAGCTGTTTTTT
size: -
length: 14
J: TRBJ2-2
D: -
V: TRBV2

CDR3: CASSTPGGYPYEQYF
DNA: TGTGCCAGTTCCACTCCCGGGGGTTACCCCTACGAGCAGTACTTC
size: -
length: 15
J: TRBJ2-7
D: -
V: TRBV27

CDR3: CASSQSLLNEKLFF
DNA: TGTGCCAGCAGCCAATCCCTCCTTAATGAAAAACTGTTTTTT
size: once
length: 14
J: TRBJ1-4
D: -
V: TRBV3-1/TRBV3-2

CDR3: CASSHGQGEEKLFF
DNA: TGTGCCAGCAGCCACGGACAGGGGGAGGAAAAACTGTTTTTT
size: -
length: 14
J: TRBJ1-4
D: TRBD1
V: TRBV7-9

CDR3: CASSTLQGNTEAFF
DNA: TGCGCCAGCAGCACCCTTCAGGGGAACACTGAAGCTTTCTTT
size: -
length: 14
J: TRBJ1-1
D: -
V: TRBV5-1

CDR3: CASSRSDSYEQYF
DNA: TGTGCCAGCAGCCGGAGTGACTCCTACGAGCAGTACTTC
size: -
length: 13
J: TRBJ2-7
D: -
V: TRBV7-8